Ten or more counts support the clone carrying this TCR beta chain. The data derive from a study of T-cell reconstitution after alpha-beta-depleted transplantation in children. The CDR3 runs 13 residues. Germline V gene data show CDR1 as DFQATT and CDR2 as SNEGSKA (reference sequence). The library targeted TCRbeta and was prepared with unique molecular identifiers. TCRdb called the PCR reads again in MiXCR, with one record for every CDR3 protein. This sample has about 690,000 distinct CDR3 sequences; 16% occur once, and the top ten carry 1.1%. The sequence was collected from a human donor who donated a stem cell graft to a child with acute myeloid leukemia. The sequenced sample was PBMCs from the stem cell graft donor, obtained from the stem cell graft. The chain employs TRBV20-1 and TRBJ2-3; D possibly matches TRBD1 or TRBD2 (5 bases each). CDR3 sequence: CSGDRSSTDTQYF. The CDR3 coding sequence is TGCAGCGGGGACCGATCTAGCACAGATACGCAGTATTTT.